This T cell receptor (beta chain) was obtained from a study of T-cell memory formation after mild COVID-19. Study findings and constraints: Clones that contracted from day 15 to 85 had balanced CD4/CD8; later expanders were CD4+ biased.

The authors produced TCR alpha and TCR beta cDNA libraries with sample barcodes and UMIs by 5'RACE using constant-segment primers. A single record per CDR3 protein comes from TCRdb applying MiXCR to the 5' RACE reads. The sample records approximately 12,000 distinct CDR3 sequences, roughly 15% being singletons. This CDR3 has 13 residues. Trimming took 2 bases from V and 3 from J, leaving 8 bases between them. Germline V gene sequence: CDR1 SGDLS, CDR2 YYNGEE. This clonotype was counted many times. The antigen remains unidentified. This chain connects TRBV9 to TRBJ1-1; D call uncertain. The TCR comes from a young man who had mild COVID-19 (a few samples of this study predate the infection). Cell type and time point are not known. The sequencing input was PBMCs or a T cell subset sorted from them (not recorded which). CDR3 amino acids: CASSVRRDTEAFF. CDR3 in DNA: TGTGCCAGCAGCGTCCGCCGGGACACTGAAGCTTTCTTT.